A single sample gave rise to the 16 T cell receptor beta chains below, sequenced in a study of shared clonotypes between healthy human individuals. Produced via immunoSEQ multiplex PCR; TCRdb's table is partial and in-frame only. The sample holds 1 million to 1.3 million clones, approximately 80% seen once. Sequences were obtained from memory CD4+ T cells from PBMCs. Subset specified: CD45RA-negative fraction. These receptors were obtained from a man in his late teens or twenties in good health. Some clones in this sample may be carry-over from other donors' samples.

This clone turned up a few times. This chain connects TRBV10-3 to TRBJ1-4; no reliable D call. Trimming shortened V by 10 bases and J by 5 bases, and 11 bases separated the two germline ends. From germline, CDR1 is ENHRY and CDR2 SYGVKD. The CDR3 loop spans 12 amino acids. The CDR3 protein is CASADTNEKLFF. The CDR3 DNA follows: TGTGCCAGCGCTGACACCAATGAAAAACTGTTTTTT.

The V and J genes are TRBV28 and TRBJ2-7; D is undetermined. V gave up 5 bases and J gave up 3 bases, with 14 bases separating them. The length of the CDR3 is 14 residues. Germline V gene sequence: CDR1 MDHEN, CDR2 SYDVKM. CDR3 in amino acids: CASSTTRTVYEQYF. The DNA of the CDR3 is TGTGCCAGCAGTACGACGAGGACGGTCTACGAGCAGTACTTC.

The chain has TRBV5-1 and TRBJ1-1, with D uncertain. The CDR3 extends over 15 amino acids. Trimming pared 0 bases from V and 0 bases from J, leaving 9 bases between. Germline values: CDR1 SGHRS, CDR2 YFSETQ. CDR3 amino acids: CASSLGSRLNTEAFF. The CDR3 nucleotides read TGCGCCAGCAGCTTGGGGTCCAGACTGAACACTGAAGCTTTCTTT.

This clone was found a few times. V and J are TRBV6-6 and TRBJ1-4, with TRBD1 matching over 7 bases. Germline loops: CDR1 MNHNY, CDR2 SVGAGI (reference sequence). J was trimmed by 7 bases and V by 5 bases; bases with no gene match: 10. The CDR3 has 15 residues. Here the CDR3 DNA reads TGTGCCAGCAGTGACAGGGTTAGGAGGGGTGAAAAACTGTTTTTT. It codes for CASSDRVRRGEKLFF.

This chain's CDR3 is CASSADLSYNEQFF. The CDR3 DNA sequence: TGTGCCAGCAGCGCGGACCTCTCCTACAATGAGCAGTTCTTC. This chain joins TRBV9 and TRBJ2-1; D ambiguous. CDR3 length: 14 amino acids. The germline V gene encodes CDR1 SGDLS and CDR2 YYNGEE. Trimming took off 3 bases at V and 0 bases at J, with 7 bases between the two ends.

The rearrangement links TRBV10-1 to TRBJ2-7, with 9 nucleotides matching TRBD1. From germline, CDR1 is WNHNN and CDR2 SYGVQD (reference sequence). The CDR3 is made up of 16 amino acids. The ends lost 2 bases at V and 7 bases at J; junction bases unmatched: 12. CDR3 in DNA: TGCGCCAGCAGTGAGCGAAACGGACAGGGGCCGGGGGAGCAGTACTTC. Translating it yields CASSERNGQGPGEQYF.

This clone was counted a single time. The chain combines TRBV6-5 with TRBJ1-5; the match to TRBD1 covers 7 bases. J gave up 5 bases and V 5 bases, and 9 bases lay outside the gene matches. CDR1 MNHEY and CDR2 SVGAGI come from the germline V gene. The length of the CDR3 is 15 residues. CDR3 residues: CASSPTGEGYQPQHF. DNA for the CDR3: TGTGCCAGCAGTCCCACAGGGGAGGGTTATCAGCCCCAGCATTTT.

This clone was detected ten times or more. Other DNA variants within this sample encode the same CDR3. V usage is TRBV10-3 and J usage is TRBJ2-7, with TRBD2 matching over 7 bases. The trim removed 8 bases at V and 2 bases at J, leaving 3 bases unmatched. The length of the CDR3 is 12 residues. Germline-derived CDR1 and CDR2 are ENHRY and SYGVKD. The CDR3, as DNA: TGTGCCATCGGGAGGGAGACCTACGAGCAGTACTTC. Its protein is CAIGRETYEQYF.

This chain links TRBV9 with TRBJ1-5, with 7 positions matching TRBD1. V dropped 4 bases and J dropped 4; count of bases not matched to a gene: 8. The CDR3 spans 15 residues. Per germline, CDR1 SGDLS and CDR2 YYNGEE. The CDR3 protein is CASSSSGTENQPQHF. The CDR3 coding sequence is TGTGCCAGCAGCTCCTCCGGGACAGAGAATCAGCCCCAGCATTTT.

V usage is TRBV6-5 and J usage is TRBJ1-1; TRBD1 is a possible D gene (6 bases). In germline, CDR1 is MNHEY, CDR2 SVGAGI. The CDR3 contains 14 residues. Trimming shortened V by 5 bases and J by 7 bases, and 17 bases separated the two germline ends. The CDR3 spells CASSGLGGGGEAFF. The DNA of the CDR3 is TGTGCCAGCAGTGGACTGGGGGGGGGCGGTGAAGCTTTCTTT.

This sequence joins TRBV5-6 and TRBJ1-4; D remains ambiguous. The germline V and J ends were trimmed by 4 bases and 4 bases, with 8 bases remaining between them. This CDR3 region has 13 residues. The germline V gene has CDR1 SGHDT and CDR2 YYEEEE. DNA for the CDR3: TGTGCCAGCAGCGGATACCGTAATGAAAAACTGTTTTTT. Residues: CASSGYRNEKLFF.

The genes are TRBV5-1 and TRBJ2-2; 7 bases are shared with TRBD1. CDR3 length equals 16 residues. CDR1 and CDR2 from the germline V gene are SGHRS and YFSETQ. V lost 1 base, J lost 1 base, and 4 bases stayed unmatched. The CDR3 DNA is TGCGCCAGCAGCTTGTCGGCAGGGGGGAACACCGGGGAGCTGTTTTTT. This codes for CASSLSAGGNTGELFF.

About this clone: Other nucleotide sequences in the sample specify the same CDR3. The CDR3, as DNA: TGTGCCAGCAGTTTATCCACCGTCCAGCCCCAGCATTTT. Translated: CASSLSTVQPQHF. The chain is built from TRBV27 and TRBJ1-5; unclear D gene. Trimming cost V 0 bases and J 7 bases, with 7 bases left between them. CDR3 length equals 13 residues. Germline CDR1 and CDR2: MNHEY and SMNVEV (reference sequence).

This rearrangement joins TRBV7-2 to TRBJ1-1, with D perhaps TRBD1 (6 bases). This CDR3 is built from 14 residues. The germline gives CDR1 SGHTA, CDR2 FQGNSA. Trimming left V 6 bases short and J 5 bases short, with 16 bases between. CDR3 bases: TGTGCCAGCAGAAATAGGGGGGTGACTACTGAAGCTTTCTTT. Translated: CASRNRGVTTEAFF.

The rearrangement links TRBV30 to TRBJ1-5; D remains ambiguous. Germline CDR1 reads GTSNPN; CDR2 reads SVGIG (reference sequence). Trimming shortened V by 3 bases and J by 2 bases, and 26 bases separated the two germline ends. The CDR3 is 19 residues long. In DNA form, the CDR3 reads TGTGCCTGGAGCAAACCAGAATTAATGGCCGGTAGTCGCAATCAGCCCCAGCATTTT. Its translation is CAWSKPELMAGSRNQPQHF.

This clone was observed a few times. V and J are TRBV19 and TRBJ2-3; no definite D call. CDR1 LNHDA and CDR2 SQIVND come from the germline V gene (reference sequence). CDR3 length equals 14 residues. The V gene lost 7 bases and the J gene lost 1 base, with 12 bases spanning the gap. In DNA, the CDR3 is TGTGCCAGTACGGAAGGTGTTCGCACAGATACGCAGTATTTT. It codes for CASTEGVRTDTQYF.